The 15 T cell receptor beta chains listed next were all sequenced from one sample in a study of CD8 T cells in Susac syndrome. RNA, at roughly 0.45 to 1 ug, was reverse transcribed with random hexamers. TCRdb independently ran MiXCR on the immunoSEQ multiplex PCR reads; one entry per CDR3 protein. Counted here are about 180,000 distinct CDR3 sequences, roughly 92% occurring once; the ten biggest clones make up roughly 0.1%. What was sequenced was CD4+ T cells from PBMCs. The receptors derive from a human donor with multiple sclerosis.

The rearrangement uses TRBV3-1 and TRBJ1-1; maybe TRBD1 (5 bases). The V gene's germline CDR1 is LGHDT and CDR2 YNNKEL (reference sequence). The CDR3 loop spans 14 amino acids. V dropped 1 base and J dropped 1 base, with 7 bases sitting between them. The CDR3 DNA reads as TGTGCCAGCAGCCAAGCGGGGGGGAACACTGAAGCTTTCTTT. Protein sequence: CASSQAGGNTEAFF.

This chain connects TRBV30 to TRBJ2-5, with D uncertain. The germline gives CDR1 GTSNPN, CDR2 SVGIG (reference sequence). V was clipped by 2 bases and J by 2 bases, with 6 bases between them. There are 12 residues in the CDR3. In nucleotides, the CDR3 is TGTGCCTGGAGTAAGGAACAAGAGACCCAGTACTTC. Translated, it gives CAWSKEQETQYF.

J is TRBJ2-2 and V is TRBV20-1; D not certain. Per the germline V gene, CDR1 is DFQATT and CDR2 is SNEGSKA (reference sequence). CDR3 length: 12 residues. V shed 6 bases and J shed 4 bases, with 9 bases lying between them. The CDR3 reads CSALTATGELFF. CDR3 bases: TGCAGTGCCCTAACGGCCACCGGGGAGCTGTTTTTT.

The V and J genes are TRBV10-1 and TRBJ2-7; D call uncertain. This CDR3 has 14 amino acids. Trimming took 0 bases from V and 6 from J, leaving 12 bases between them. CDR1 WNHNN and CDR2 SYGVQD come from the germline V gene (reference sequence). The CDR3 spells CASSESKAQLEQYF. The DNA of the CDR3 is TGCGCCAGCAGTGAGTCGAAAGCGCAGCTCGAGCAGTACTTC.

The chain joins TRBV2 to TRBJ2-3; D not resolved. The CDR3 is 15 amino acids. With 7 bases removed from V and 0 bases from J, the gap between germline ends came to 14 bases. Per germline, CDR1 SNHLY and CDR2 FYNNEI. In nucleotides, the CDR3 is TGTGCCAGCAAGGTATCAATCTACAGCACAGATACGCAGTATTTT. Its protein is CASKVSIYSTDTQYF.

The rearrangement joins TRBV20-1 to TRBJ1-1; D is perhaps TRBD1 (5 bases). This CDR3 is 15 amino acids long. With 2 bases removed from V and 11 bases from J, the gap between germline ends came to 24 bases. Germline-derived CDR1 and CDR2 are DFQATT and SNEGSKA (reference sequence). CDR3 loop: CSARPPGVADTGAFF. The DNA of the CDR3 is TGCAGTGCTAGACCACCGGGGGTAGCCGACACTGGGGCTTTCTTT.

This chain joins TRBV15 and TRBJ2-7; D gene unclear. The V end lost 6 bases, the J end lost 4 bases, and 4 bases lay between the germline ends. CDR3 length equals 10 residues. Germline V gene sequence: CDR1 LNHNV, CDR2 YYDKDF (reference sequence). The CDR3 DNA follows: TGTGCCACCAGTACTTACGAGCAGTACTTC. Encoded protein: CATSTYEQYF.

The J gene is TRBJ1-1, the V gene TRBV24-1; D is undetermined. The CDR3 is 13 residues long. The V and J ends lost 1 base and 0 bases respectively, with 2 bases between them. From germline, CDR1 is KGHDR and CDR2 SFDVKD. The CDR3 reads CATSDFMNTEAFF. In DNA, the CDR3 is TGTGCCACCAGTGATTTTATGAACACTGAAGCTTTCTTT.

The genes are TRBV7-8 and TRBJ2-4; 11 bases align to TRBD2. This CDR3 comprises 16 residues. Germline-derived CDR1 and CDR2 are SGHVS and FQNEAQ. With V trimmed by 4 bases and J by 9 bases, 11 bases remained unmatched. For the CDR3, the DNA is TGTGCCAGCAGCTCGACTAGCGGGAATTTCCAAAGCATTCAGTACTTC. This sequence encodes CASSSTSGNFQSIQYF.

This chain joins TRBV7-2 and TRBJ2-7, with no clear D. V dropped 2 bases and J dropped 1 base, with 9 bases sitting between them. The CDR3 covers 14 residues. Per the germline V gene, CDR1 is SGHTA and CDR2 is FQGNSA. The CDR3 region is CASSLSGASYEQYF. As DNA, the CDR3 is TGTGCCAGCAGCTTATCTGGAGCATCCTACGAGCAGTACTTC.

The genes are TRBV30 and TRBJ1-2, with D unresolved. CDR3 size: 12 residues. V lost 1 base and J lost 6, with 9 bases in between. Germline loops: CDR1 GTSNPN, CDR2 SVGIG (reference sequence). This CDR3 reads CAWSGVWDGYTF. The CDR3 DNA is TGTGCCTGGAGTGGCGTTTGGGATGGCTACACCTTC.

The rearrangement uses TRBV30 and TRBJ2-5; unclear D gene. Germline lookup yields CDR1 GTSNPN and CDR2 SVGIG (reference sequence). The CDR3 has 11 amino acids. With 2 bases removed from V and 9 bases from J, the gap between germline ends came to 10 bases. The CDR3 DNA sequence: TGTGCCTGGAGTATTTCGCTGGCCCAGTACTTC. As protein: CAWSISLAQYF.

The sample holds one count of this clonotype. This chain uses TRBV5-1 with TRBJ1-1; D not resolved. CDR3 length: 15 residues. The V and J ends lost 4 bases and 2 bases respectively, with 15 bases between them. Germline V lookup: CDR1 SGHRS, CDR2 YFSETQ. CDR3 sequence: CASSPLRRANTEAFF. As DNA, the CDR3 is TGCGCCAGCAGCCCCCTGAGGAGGGCAAACACTGAAGCTTTCTTT.

This chain uses TRBV3-1 with TRBJ2-7; no reliable D call. V lost 4 bases, J lost 6 bases, and 13 bases lay in between. The germline gives CDR1 LGHDT, CDR2 YNNKEL (reference sequence). The CDR3 runs to 13 residues. CDR3 nucleotides: TGTGCCAGCAGCCGGGCCCCTTCATCCGAGCAGTACTTC. It encodes CASSRAPSSEQYF.

The chain recombines TRBV27 with TRBJ1-2; 10 nucleotides line up with TRBD1. Germline trimming cut 3 bases from V and 8 bases from J; bases unmatched to any gene: 15. Germline V gives CDR1 MNHEY, CDR2 SMNVEV (reference sequence). The CDR3 is 17 amino acids. The CDR3: CASSFLLTGQGSGGYTF. CDR3 bases: TGTGCCAGCAGTTTCCTGTTAACGGGACAGGGGAGCGGGGGCTACACCTTC.